Listed below are T cell receptor beta chains from one sample, sequenced in a study of control samples from healthy donors and cancer patients. Measured with immunoSEQ multiplex PCR; TCRdb has only the in-frame clones, and not every one. The sample includes around 95,000 clones, about 82% of them seen just once. Sequenced input: blood. These receptors were taken from a man aged 25-45 years in good health. The CDR3 runs from the conserved cysteine through the conserved F or W.

v_call,cdr3_aa
TRBV5-1,CASRSQGMNTEAFF
TRBV24-1,CATRGQGNTDTQYF
TRBV5-1,CASSLEDRGYTEAFF
TRBV2,CASSEVARDEKLFF
TRBV19,CASTRPGLAHTGELFF
TRBV28,CASRGLAGGLRQFF
TRBV6-2/TRBV6-3,CASSYDRPQFYEQYF
TRBV30,CAGRVTGNSPLHF
TRBV28,CARPGQGWVFFRDGYTF
TRBV29-1,CSVERTAGTEAFF
TRBV28,CASSLRSSGNTIYF
TRBV18,CASSRDTRANVLTF
TRBV19,CASSRTSLITDTQYF
TRBV29-1,CSVDGTGSNEQYF
TRBV5-1,CASSLAPSTDTQYF
TRBV19,CASSIGYITNEKLFF